Here is one TCR beta chain with its context. This clonotype appeared a few times. The specificity of this receptor is unknown. No much larger clonotype is one base removed from it; base qualities were not supplied. The data stem from a study of T cells in Graves' hyperthyroidism and ophthalmopathy (dated by TCRdb to between 2017 and 2020). Context from the whole study: Peripheral blood was sampled at the time of initial diagnosis, prior to any treatment. TCR Vbeta CDR3 sequencing of roughly 140 peripheral blood samples (43 ophthalmopathy, approximately 80 hyperthyroidism and about 17 progressor patients) is reported in the paper. After sampling, hyperthyroidism patients received methimazole starting at 30 mg daily, and ophthalmopathy patients received high-dose intravenous methylprednisolone. The roughly 100 discovery patients were randomly divided into training and test sets at a 7:3 ratio. In several Graves' hyperthyroidism patients, the study also compared T-cell repertoires from thyroid tissue with T-cell repertoires from blood. A discovery cohort of fewer than 110 patients, approximately 45 with Graves' ophthalmopathy and 57 with stable Graves' hyperthyroidism, was used to find distinguishing TCR V-J signatures. An independent validation cohort of 18 to 20 hyperthyroidism patients and 15 or so patients who later progressed to ophthalmopathy tested prospective prediction of ophthalmopathy.

The TCR beta CDR3 regions were amplified from RNA transcripts. The first round of RT-PCR for the TCR CDR3 was performed with the HTBI primer set and the Qiagen OneStep RT-PCR kit. The libraries were constructed in a second round of multiplex PCR and then size-selected and purified. The libraries were sequenced on an Illumina HiSeq2000 using paired-end 100 bp reads. As for the original processing: SOAPnuke was used to process the raw data, with reads discarded if the reads contained adapters or uncalled bases, had a mean Phred below 15, or lacked an exact constant-primer or identifier match. COPE v1.2.5 was used to merge high-quality paired reads, and clonotypes were defined as unique nucleotide sequences. Clonotypes were aligned to IMGT TRBV, TRBD and TRBJ reference segments using MiTCR v1.1. The analysis included only V-J combinations with a frequency above 0.0001, which together covered 99% to 99.2% of the repertoires. A TCS score was defined as the ratio of F50 (clonal expansion) to E x V (chaos), with BLOSUM62-based TCRdist applied between CDR3 peptides within each V-J. Welch's t-statistics and random forest reduced approximately 520 V-J features to 10 to 15, which were used in a naive Bayes classifier (R e1071). TCRdb itself trimmed the public reads at Q25 with fastp, ran MiXCR and retained productive beta chains. CDR3 protein sequences are deduplicated, and each keeps its most common genes and DNA. The V and J calls follow TCRdb's processing rather than the paper's. Within this sample are about 480,000 distinct CDR3 sequences, with roughly 23% of them counted one time only. 45% to 55% of the sample belongs to the ten largest clones.

Broad study findings and their caveats: Most expanded thyroid clonotypes (frequency above 0.001) were also detected in blood, suggesting blood repertoires may reflect thyroid immune responses. Ophthalmopathy was separated from stable hyperthyroidism by a 13 V-J signature model, with about 86% sensitivity and about 81% specificity obtained in cross-validation and 80%/75% obtained in testing. Sample size was not statistically predetermined, and investigators were not blinded to group allocation. In validation, progression to ophthalmopathy was predicted by the model with roughly 71% sensitivity and around 75% specificity, a median of roughly six months before onset.

The CDR3, cysteine through phenylalanine, is 18 amino acids long. Only the CDR3 region is kept as DNA, spanning 54 bases read in frame from base 1. The germline V gene specifies MNHEY as CDR1 and SVGEGT as CDR2. V is clipped by 6 bases and J by 3 bases, and the sequence between their germline boundaries is 27 bases long. Ophthalmopathy patients had moderately to severely active disease, with a Clinical Activity Score of 3 or more, a NOSPECS grade of 4 or more, and a disease duration of less than 3 months. Any patient with an uncontrolled infection, another autoimmune disease, pregnancy or lactation was excluded. Diagnoses relied on clinical symptoms, serum thyroxine and TRAb, thyroid ultrasound and orbital computed tomography. PBMCs were isolated from about 9 ml of fresh peripheral blood by Ficoll-Paque density gradient centrifugation. Total RNA was extracted using Trizol reagent, and RNA quality was assessed on an Agilent 2100 Bioanalyzer.

The clonotype was recovered from a woman aged 70-85 years with Graves' ophthalmopathy. The rearrangement combines TRBV6-2 or TRBV6-3 with TRBJ2-7, with TRBD1 tentatively as D gene (6 bases match). The sequenced sample consisted of blood. In nucleotides, the sequence is TGTGCCAGCAGGCATTCAACCCTCCCCAGGGGTGCGAACTACGAGCAGTACTTC. This translates into CASRHSTLPRGANYEQYF.